This T cell receptor (beta chain) was found in a study of neurological immune-mediated disorders. General observations from the study: HTLV-1-associated myelopathy had the most TCR clonal expansion, and multiple sclerosis had the least, less than healthy controls. Across subjects, no CDR3 amino acid sequence appeared in expanded clones of more than one subject, a finding that suggested private repertoires in all groups.

As for the cDNA, it was generated by 5'RACE with 10-nucleotide random UMIs. TCRdb fed the 5' RACE reads into MiXCR, producing one record per CDR3 protein. Here the sample spans just under 40,000 distinct CDR3 sequences, 7% to 8.5% being singletons. At least ten counts were recorded for this clonotype. Antigen: not known. This CDR3 has 16 residues. V shed 8 bases, J shed 6 bases, and the junction held 15 bases outside the gene matches. CDR1 and CDR2 (germline): SGHTA, FQGNSA. Sorted libraries used over 900,000 CD4+ or CD8+ T cells. The specimen sequenced was CD4+ T cells from blood. This chain links TRBV7-2 with TRBJ2-1; TRBD2 aligns across 8 bases. This TCR was sampled from a man in his fifties in good health. The CDR3 DNA sequence: TGTGCCAGCGGACGCCAAACTAGCGGTAGTGGCAATGAGCAGTTCTTC. It codes for CASGRQTSGSGNEQFF.